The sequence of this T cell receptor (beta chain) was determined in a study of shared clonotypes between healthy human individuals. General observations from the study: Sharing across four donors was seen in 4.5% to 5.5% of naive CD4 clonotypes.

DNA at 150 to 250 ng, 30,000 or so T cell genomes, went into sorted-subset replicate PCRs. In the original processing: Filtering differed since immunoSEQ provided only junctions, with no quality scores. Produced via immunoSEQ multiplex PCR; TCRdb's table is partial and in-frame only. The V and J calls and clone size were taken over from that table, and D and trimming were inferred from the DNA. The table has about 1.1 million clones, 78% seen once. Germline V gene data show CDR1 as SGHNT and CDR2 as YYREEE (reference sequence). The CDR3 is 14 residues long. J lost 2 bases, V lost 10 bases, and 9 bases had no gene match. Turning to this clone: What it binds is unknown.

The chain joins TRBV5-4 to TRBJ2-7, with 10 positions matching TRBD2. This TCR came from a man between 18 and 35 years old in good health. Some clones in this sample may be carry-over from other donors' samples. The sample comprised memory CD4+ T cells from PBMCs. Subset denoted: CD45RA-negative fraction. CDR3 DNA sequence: TGTGCCGTACAAACTGGGACTAGCGCCTACGAGCAGTACTTC. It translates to CAVQTGTSAYEQYF.